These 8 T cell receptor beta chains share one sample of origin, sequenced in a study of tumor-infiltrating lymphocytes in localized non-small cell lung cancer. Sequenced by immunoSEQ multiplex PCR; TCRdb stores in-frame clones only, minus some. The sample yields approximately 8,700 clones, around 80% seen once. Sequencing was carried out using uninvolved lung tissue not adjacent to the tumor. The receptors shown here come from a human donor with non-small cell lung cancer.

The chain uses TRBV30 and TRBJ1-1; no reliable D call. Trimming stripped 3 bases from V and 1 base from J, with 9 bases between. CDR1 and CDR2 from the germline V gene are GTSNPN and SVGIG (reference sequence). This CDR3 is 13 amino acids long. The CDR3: CAWSKTENTEAFF. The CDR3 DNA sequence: TGTGCCTGGAGCAAGACGGAGAACACTGAAGCTTTCTTT.

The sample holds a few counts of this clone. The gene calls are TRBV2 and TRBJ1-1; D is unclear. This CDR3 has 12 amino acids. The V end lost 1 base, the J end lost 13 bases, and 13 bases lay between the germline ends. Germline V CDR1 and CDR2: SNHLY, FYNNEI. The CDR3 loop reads CASSEGGVLGFF. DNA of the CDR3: TGTGCCAGCAGTGAAGGTGGGGTCCTCGGTTTCTTT.

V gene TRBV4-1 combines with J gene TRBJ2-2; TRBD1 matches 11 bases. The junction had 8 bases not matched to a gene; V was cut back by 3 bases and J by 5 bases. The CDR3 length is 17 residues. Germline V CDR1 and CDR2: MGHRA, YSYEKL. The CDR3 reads CASSQEPGQGATGELFF. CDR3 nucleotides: TGCGCCAGCAGCCAGGAACCAGGACAGGGGGCTACCGGGGAGCTGTTTTTT.

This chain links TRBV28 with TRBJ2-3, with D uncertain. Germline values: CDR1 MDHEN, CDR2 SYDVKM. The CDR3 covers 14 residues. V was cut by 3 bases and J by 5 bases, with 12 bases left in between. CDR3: CASSLPPVGDTQYF. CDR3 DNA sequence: TGTGCCAGCAGTTTGCCGCCGGTCGGAGATACGCAGTATTTT. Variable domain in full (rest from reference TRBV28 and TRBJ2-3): DVKVTQSSRYLVKRTGEKVFLECVQDMDHENMFWYRQDPGLGLRLIYFSYDVKMKEKGDIPEGYSVSREKKERFSLILESASTNQTSMYLCASSLPPVGDTQYFGPGTRLTVL.

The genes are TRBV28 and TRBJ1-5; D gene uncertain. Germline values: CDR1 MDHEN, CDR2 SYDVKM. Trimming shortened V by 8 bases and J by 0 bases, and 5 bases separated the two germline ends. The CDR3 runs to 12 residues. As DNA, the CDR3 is TGTGCCAGCTTTGTTAGCAATCAGCCCCAGCATTTT. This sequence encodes CASFVSNQPQHF.

The DNA of the CDR3 is TGTGCCAGCCGGGGGACTTCGAGCGATGAGCAGTTCTTC. Encoded protein: CASRGTSSDEQFF. The chain carries TRBV6-5 and TRBJ2-1, with TRBD2 as a possible D gene (6 bases). Germline V CDR1 and CDR2: MNHEY, SVGAGI. The CDR3 sequence is 13 residues long. V gave up 8 bases and J gave up 8 bases, with 16 bases separating them.

This CDR3 reads CASSVLQDPEKLFF. DNA of the CDR3: TGTGCCAGCAGCGTACTCCAGGACCCAGAAAAACTGTTTTTT. J is TRBJ1-4 and V is TRBV9; D call uncertain. The V end lost 1 base, the J end lost 8 bases, and 12 bases lay between the germline ends. Germline V gene sequence: CDR1 SGDLS, CDR2 YYNGEE. This CDR3 contains 14 residues.

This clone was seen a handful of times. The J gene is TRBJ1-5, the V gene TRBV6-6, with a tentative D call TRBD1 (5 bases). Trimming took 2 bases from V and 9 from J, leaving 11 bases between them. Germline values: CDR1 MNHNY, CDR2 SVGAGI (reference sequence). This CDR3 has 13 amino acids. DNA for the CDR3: TGTGCCAGCAGTTACGGGGACTTCCTGCCCCAGCATTTT. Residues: CASSYGDFLPQHF.